The TCR beta chain under discussion was sequenced for a study of cytomegalovirus exposure and HLA in healthy donors. Study overall: Earlier, some 180 million T cells were analyzed, and 95 million to 140 million unique TCR beta sequences were found among them.

A remark on this clone: The antigen remains unidentified.

Study-wide results and caveats: The dataset shows that most TCR sequences were rare, while some public TCRs occurred in many donors.

This CDR3 spans 14 amino acids. CDR1 KGHSH and CDR2 LQKENI come from the germline V gene. V shed 3 bases and J shed 4 bases, with 12 bases lying between them. Vbeta (60) and Jbeta (13) primers were used in the PCR. The authors' processing: As a later analysis found, there were 70 million to 90 million unique TCR beta chains, of which some 9.9 million were shared. TCRdb's table, derived via immunoSEQ multiplex PCR, lists solely in-frame clones and lacks some. V and J calls and clone size are copied from that table; D and trimming were computed from the DNA. The repertoire holds about 190,000 clones, with around 86% as singletons.

The source is a young man in good health and CMV-seronegative. Sequenced: PBMCs. The gene calls are TRBV18 and TRBJ2-5; no clear D gene. Here the CDR3 DNA reads TGTGCCAGCTCACCTTCGAGGTTTGGAGAGACCCAGTACTTC. Protein sequence: CASSPSRFGETQYF.